The present T cell receptor (beta chain) was sequenced within a study of beta chain features in type 1 diabetes. Reverse transcribing all isolated RNA meant expressed TCRB transcripts were sequenced. Profiled with immunoSEQ multiplex PCR; TCRdb holds only in-frame clones, not every one. The data show hundreds of thousands of clones, roughly 11% seen once. The V gene's germline CDR1 is SGHTA and CDR2 FQGNSA. The V gene lost 2 bases and the J gene lost 0 bases, with 10 bases spanning the gap. This CDR3 region has 16 residues. Overall study findings and caveats: In the patient group, naive, central memory and Treg TCRB repertoires seemed more alike than in the healthy donor group.

This clone was observed a handful of times. Its antigen is undetermined. Sorting based on CD45RO/CCR7/CD25/CD127/CD95/CD27 separated CD4+ naive, central memory, regulatory and stem cell-like memory cells. The V gene is TRBV7-2, the J gene TRBJ2-2; the D gene is possibly TRBD1 (5 bases). The receptor's source is a woman aged 25 to 39 in good health. The material sequenced was naive CD4+ T cells from blood. The CDR3 DNA reads TGTGCCAGCAGCTTAAGGTCAGGGACGAACACCGGGGAGCTGTTTTTT. Its translation is CASSLRSGTNTGELFF.